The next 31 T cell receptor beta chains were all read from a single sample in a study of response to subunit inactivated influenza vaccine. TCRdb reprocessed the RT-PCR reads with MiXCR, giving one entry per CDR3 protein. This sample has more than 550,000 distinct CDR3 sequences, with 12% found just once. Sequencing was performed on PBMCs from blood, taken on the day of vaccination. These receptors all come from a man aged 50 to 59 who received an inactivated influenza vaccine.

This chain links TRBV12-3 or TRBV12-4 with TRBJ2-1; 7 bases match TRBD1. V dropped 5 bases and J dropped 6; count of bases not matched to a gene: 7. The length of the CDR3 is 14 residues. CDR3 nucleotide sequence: TGTGCCAGCAGTCTCTCGACAGGGAGCAATGAGCAGTTCTTC. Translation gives CASSLSTGSNEQFF.

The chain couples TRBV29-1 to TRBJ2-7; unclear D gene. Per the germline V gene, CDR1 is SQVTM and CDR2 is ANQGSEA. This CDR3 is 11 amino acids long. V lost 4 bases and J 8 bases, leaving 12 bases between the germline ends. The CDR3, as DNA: TGCAGCGTTGCGGGCGAGAGCAAGCAGTACTTC. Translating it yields CSVAGESKQYF.

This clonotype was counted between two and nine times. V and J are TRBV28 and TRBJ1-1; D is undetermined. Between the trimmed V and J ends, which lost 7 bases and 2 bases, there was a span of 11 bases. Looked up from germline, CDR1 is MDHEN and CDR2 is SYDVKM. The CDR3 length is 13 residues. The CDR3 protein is CASTTGSNTEAFF. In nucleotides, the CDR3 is TGTGCCAGCACCACCGGAAGCAACACTGAAGCTTTCTTT.

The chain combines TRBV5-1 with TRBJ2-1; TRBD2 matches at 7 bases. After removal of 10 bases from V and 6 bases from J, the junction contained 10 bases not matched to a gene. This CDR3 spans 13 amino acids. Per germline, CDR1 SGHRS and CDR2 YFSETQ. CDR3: CASGLGNINEQFF. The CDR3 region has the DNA TGCGCCTCAGGACTAGGTAATATCAATGAGCAGTTCTTC. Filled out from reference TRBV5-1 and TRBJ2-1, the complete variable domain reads KAGVTQTPRYLIKTRGQQVTLSCSPISGHRSVSWYQQTPGQGLQFLFEYFSETQRNKGNFPGRFSGRQFSNSRSEMNVSTLELGDSALYLCASGLGNINEQFFGPGTRLTVL.

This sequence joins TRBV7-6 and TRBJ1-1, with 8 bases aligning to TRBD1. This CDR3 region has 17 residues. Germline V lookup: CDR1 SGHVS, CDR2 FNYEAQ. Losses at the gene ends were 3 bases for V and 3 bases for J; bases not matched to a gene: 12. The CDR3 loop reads CASSLRSEAGGYTEAFF. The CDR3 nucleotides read TGTGCCAGCAGCTTGCGATCTGAGGCAGGGGGCTACACTGAAGCTTTCTTT.

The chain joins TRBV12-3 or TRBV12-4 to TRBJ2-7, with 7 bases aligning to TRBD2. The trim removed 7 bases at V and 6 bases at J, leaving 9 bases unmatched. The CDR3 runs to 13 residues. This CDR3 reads CASIRSGSLEQYF. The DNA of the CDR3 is TGTGCCAGCATCCGTAGCGGGTCTCTCGAGCAGTACTTC.

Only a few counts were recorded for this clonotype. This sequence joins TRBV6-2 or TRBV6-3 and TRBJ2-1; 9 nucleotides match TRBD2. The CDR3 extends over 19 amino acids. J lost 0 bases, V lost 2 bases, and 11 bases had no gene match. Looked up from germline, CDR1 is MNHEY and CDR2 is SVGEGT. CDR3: CASSYAPGLAEGSYNEQFF. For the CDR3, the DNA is TGTGCCAGCAGTTACGCCCCGGGACTAGCCGAGGGCTCCTACAATGAGCAGTTCTTC.

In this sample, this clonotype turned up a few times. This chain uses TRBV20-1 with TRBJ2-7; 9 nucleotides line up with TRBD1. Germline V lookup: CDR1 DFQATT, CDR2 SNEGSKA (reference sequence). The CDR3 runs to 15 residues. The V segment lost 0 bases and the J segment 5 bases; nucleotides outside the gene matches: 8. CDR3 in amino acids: CSARDLDRGLDEQYF. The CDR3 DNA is TGCAGTGCTAGAGATTTGGACAGGGGTCTCGACGAGCAGTACTTC.

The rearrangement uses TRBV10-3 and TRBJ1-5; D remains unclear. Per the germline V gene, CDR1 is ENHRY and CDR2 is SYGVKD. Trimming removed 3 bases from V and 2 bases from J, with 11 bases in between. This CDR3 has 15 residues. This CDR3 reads CAISDGGFGNQPQHF. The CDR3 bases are TGTGCCATCAGTGATGGAGGGTTTGGCAATCAGCCCCAGCATTTT.

For the CDR3, the DNA is TGTGCCTGGGGAGGACTAGCGGGCGGAGATACGCAGTATTTT. Encoded protein: CAWGGLAGGDTQYF. The chain joins TRBV30 to TRBJ2-3; 11 bases agree with TRBD2. CDR1 is GTSNPN, CDR2 SVGIG, per germline (reference sequence). V shed 5 bases, J shed 5 bases, and the junction held 6 bases outside the gene matches. The CDR3 consists of 14 residues.

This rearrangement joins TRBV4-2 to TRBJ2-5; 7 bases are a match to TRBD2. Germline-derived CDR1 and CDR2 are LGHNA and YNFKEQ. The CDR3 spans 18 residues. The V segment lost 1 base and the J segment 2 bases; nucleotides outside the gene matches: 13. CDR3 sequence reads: CASSQGDQRGVLQETQYF. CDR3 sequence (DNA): TGTGCCAGCAGCCAAGGGGATCAGCGGGGCGTACTACAAGAGACCCAGTACTTC.

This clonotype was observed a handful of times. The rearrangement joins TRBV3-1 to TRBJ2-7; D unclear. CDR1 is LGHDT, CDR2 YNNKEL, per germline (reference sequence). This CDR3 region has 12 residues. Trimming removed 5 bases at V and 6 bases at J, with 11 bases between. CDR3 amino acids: CASSTATAEQYF. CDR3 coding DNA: TGTGCCAGCAGCACCGCCACCGCCGAGCAGTACTTC.

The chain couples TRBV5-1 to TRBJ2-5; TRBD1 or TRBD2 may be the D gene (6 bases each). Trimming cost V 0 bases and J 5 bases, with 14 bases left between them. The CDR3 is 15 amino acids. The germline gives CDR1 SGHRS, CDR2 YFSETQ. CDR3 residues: CASSLELGGAETQYF. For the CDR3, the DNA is TGCGCCAGCAGCTTGGAACTGGGGGGCGCGGAGACCCAGTACTTC.

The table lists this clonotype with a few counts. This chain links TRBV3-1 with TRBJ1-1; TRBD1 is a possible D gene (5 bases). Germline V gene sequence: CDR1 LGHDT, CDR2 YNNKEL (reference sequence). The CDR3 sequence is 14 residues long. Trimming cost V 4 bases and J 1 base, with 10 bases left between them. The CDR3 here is CASSRGRENTEAFF. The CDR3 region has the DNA TGTGCCAGCAGCCGCGGCAGGGAGAACACTGAAGCTTTCTTT.

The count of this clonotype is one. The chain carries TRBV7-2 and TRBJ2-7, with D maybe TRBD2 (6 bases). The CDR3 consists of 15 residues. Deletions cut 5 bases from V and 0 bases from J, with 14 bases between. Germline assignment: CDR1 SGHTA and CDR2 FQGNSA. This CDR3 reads CASSPVGGVSYEQYF. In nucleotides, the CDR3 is TGTGCCAGCAGCCCGGTGGGGGGAGTCTCCTACGAGCAGTACTTC.

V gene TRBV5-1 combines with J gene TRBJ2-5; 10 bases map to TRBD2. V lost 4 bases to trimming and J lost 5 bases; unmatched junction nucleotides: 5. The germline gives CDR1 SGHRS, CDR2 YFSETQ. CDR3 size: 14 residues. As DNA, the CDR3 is TGCGCCAGCAGCACTGGGACTAGCGCTGAGACCCAGTACTTC. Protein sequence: CASSTGTSAETQYF.

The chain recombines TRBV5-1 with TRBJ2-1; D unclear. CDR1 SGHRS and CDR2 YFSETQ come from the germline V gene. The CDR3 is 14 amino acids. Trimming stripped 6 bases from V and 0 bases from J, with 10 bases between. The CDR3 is CASKPSSSYNEQFF. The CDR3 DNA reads TGCGCCAGCAAACCGTCGAGCTCCTACAATGAGCAGTTCTTC.

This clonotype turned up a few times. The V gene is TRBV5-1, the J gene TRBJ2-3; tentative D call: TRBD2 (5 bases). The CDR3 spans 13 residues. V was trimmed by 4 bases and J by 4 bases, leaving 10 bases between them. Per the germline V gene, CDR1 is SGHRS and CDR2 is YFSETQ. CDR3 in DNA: TGCGCCAGCAGCCGGGGTTTCGCAGATACGCAGTATTTT. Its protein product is CASSRGFADTQYF.

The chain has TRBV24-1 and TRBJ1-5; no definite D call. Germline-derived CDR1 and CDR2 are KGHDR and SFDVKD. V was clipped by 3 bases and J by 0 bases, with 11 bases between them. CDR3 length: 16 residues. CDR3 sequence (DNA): TGTGCCACCAGTGATGGTACATTTAATAGCAATCAGCCCCAGCATTTT. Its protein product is CATSDGTFNSNQPQHF.

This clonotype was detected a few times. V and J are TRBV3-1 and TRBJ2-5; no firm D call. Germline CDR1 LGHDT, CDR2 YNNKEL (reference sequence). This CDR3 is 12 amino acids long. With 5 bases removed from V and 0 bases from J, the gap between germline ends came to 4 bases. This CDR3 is CASSAYQETQYF. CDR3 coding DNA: TGTGCCAGCAGCGCGTACCAAGAGACCCAGTACTTC.

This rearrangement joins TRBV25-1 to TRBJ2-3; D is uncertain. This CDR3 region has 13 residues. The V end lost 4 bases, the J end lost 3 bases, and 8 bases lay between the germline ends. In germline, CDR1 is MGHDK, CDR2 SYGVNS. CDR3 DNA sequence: TGTGCCAGCAGTGGCCCCGTAACAGATACGCAGTATTTT. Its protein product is CASSGPVTDTQYF. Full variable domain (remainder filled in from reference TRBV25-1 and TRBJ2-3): EADIYQTPRYLVIGTGKKITLECSQTMGHDKMYWYQQDPGMELHLIHYSYGVNSTEKGDLSSESTVSRIRTEHFPLTLESARPSHTSQYLCASSGPVTDTQYFGPGTRLTVL.

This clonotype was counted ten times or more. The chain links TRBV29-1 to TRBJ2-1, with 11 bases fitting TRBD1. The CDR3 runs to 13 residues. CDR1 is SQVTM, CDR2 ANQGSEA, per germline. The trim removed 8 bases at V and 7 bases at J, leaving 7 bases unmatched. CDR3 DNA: TGCAGCATAGGACAGGGGGCGAGGAATGAGCAGTTCTTC. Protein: CSIGQGARNEQFF.

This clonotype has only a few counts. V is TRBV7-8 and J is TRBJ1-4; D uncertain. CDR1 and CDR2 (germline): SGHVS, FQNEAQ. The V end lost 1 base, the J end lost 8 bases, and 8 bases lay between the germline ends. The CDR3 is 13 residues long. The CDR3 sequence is CASSLEREEKLFF. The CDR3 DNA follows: TGTGCCAGCAGCTTAGAACGGGAGGAAAAACTGTTTTTT.

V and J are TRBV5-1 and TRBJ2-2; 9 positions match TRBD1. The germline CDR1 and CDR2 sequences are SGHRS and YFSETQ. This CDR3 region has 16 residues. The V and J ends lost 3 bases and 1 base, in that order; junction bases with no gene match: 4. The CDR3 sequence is CASSSTGQGNTGELFF. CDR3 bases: TGCGCCAGCAGCTCTACGGGACAGGGGAACACCGGGGAGCTGTTTTTT.

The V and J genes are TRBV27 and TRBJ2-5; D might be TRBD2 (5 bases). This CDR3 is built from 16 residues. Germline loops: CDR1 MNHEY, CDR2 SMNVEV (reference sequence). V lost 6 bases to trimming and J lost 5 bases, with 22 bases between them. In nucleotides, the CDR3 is TGTGCCAGCAGACCTTATGTGGGAGCGAGTCGGGAGACCCAGTACTTC. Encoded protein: CASRPYVGASRETQYF.

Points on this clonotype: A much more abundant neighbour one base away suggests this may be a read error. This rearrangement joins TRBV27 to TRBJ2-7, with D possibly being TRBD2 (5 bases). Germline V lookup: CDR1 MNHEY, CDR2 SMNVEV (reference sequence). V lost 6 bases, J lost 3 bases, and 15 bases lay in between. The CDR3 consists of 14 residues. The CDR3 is CASRPSARVYEQYF. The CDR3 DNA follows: TGTGCCAGCAGACCCTCTGCGAGGGTCTACGAGCAGTACTTC.

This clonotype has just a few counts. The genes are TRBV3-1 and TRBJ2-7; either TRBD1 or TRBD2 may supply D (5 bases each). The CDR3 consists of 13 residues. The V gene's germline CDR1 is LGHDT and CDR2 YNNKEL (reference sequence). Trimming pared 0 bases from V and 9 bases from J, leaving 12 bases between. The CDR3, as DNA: TGTGCCAGCAGCCAAGAGTCATCCGGGACGCAGTACTTC. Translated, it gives CASSQESSGTQYF.

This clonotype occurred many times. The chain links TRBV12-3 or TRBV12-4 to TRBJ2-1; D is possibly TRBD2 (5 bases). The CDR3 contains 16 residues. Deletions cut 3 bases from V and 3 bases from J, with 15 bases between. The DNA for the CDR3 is TGTGCCAGCAGTTTCTTCGGTCCGGGGAGCTACAATGAGCAGTTCTTC. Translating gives CASSFFGPGSYNEQFF.

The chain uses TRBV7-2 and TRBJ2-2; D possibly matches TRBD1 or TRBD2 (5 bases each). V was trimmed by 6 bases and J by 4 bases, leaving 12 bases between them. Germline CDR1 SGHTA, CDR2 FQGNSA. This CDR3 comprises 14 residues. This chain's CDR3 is CASRRDGATGELFF. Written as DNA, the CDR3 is TGTGCCAGCAGACGGGACGGTGCCACCGGGGAGCTGTTTTTT.

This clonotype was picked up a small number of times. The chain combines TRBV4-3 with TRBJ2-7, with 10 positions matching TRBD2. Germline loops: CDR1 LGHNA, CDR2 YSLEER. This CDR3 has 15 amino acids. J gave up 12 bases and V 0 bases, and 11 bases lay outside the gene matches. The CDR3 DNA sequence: TGCGCCAGCAGCCAAGAAGGGCCTAGCGGGGGTATTTTGTACTTC. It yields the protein CASSQEGPSGGILYF.

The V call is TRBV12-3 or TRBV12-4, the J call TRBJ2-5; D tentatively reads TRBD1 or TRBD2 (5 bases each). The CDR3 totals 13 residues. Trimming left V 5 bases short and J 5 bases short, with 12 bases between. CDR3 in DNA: TGTGCCAGCAGTCGGGACGGGCGGGAGACCCAGTACTTC. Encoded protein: CASSRDGRETQYF.